This TCR beta chain was obtained from a study of blood T cells in healthy people across ages (dated by TCRdb to the mid-2010s). For context, the study as a whole: Template switching captured roughly one uniquely barcoded TCR beta cDNA molecule per two T cells in model experiments. For two donors (one aged 18 to 29 and one aged 80 or older), the study analyzed two additional independent replicas of 1 million unique cDNA reads from the same blood draw. To avoid experimental bias, donors of different ages were distributed randomly across sequencing lanes. The study measured age-related changes in TCR beta repertoire diversity using deep sequencing normalized with unique cDNA molecular identifiers. The donors were divided into four age groups: young (average about 16 years), middle-aged (around 41), aged (about 62) and long-lived (roughly 86). Beyond this particular receptor, the publication reports: Estimates of total diversity from one million sequenced T cells were regarded as lower bounds and underestimates. Compared with the aged group, the long-lived group had more naive CD4+ T cells, fewer expanded clones and increased TCR diversity, suggesting age selection. The percentage of naive T cells measured by flow cytometry correlated strongly with observed TCR beta diversity. Bulk unsorted PBMC profiling prevented conclusive comparison of naive and antigen-experienced compartments. The CMV infection status of donors was not known, potentially confounding age-related changes in expanded clonotypes. Observed TCR beta diversity per million T cells fell roughly linearly with age, and a significant reduction was already apparent by age about 38.

The table lists this clonotype with many counts. Its recognized antigen is unknown. No base quality information exists; no much larger clone differs at one position. Library generation was performed with 5' RACE. Sequencing instrument: Illumina HiSeq 2500. A second roughly 6 to 11 cycle PCR used a sample-barcoded 5' primer and a J-beta primer mix. A template-switch 5' adaptor carrying 12 random nucleotides introduced a unique molecular identifier onto each TCR beta cDNA molecule. Each sample yielded at least 2.5 million CDR3-containing paired-end reads. All of the RNA was converted into first-strand cDNA using the Mint cDNA synthesis kit, with a TRBC-specific oligonucleotide serving as the primer. All cDNA was treated with uracil-DNA glycosylase and then went through a first 18-cycle PCR with the universal primers M1SS and BC2_uni_R. In the paper's pipeline: For normalization, 1 million high-quality reads were randomly selected from each sample, with every read carrying a distinct molecular identifier. Reads with shared molecular identifiers were discarded instead of being binned into consensus sequences. MiTCR, set to a Q25 quality threshold and the strictest error-elimination algorithm, was used for CDR3 identification, clonotype clustering and error correction. Lower-bound total TCR beta diversity was estimated with a nonparametric unseen species model using Euler transformation. TCRdb trimmed public reads at Q25 via fastp, called clones via MiXCR and kept in-frame beta chains. Every distinct CDR3 protein forms one entry, paired with its most common genes and DNA. The V and J calls were not made by the authors but by TCRdb's processing. This sample lists fewer than 800,000 distinct CDR3 sequences; about 34% were detected once. The leading ten clones occupy about 16% of the sample.

Donors were 30 to 45 systemically healthy Caucasian individuals from Russia aged roughly 6 to 100 years. Each donor gave around 9.8 milliliters of peripheral blood, collected into EDTA-treated Vacutainer tubes. PBMCs were isolated by Ficoll-Paque density-gradient centrifugation, with at least 7 million obtained per sample. Trizol reagent was used to extract total RNA from the PBMCs, yielding at least 6 micrograms per sample. The percentages of naive CD45RAhigh/CD27high T cells were determined by flow cytometry on a PBMC aliquot from every donor. The receptor was isolated from a woman aged 80 or over in good health. Donor details come from another sample of the same person, matched by shared clones. The specimen sequenced was blood.

Read as DNA, the sequence is TGTGCCAGCAGTGAAAGGGGAATTAACTATGGCTACACCTTC. This gives the protein CASSERGINYGYTF. The chain is assembled from TRBV6-1 and TRBJ1-2, and the D gene may be TRBD1, 5 bases matching. Taken from cysteine to phenylalanine, the CDR3 has 14 residues. The sequence is cut down to CDR3 DNA, 42 bases in frame from base 1. V is shortened by 2 bases, J by 1 base, and the region joining them spans 8 bases. CDR1 and CDR2 are read off the germline V gene as MNHNS and SASEGT.